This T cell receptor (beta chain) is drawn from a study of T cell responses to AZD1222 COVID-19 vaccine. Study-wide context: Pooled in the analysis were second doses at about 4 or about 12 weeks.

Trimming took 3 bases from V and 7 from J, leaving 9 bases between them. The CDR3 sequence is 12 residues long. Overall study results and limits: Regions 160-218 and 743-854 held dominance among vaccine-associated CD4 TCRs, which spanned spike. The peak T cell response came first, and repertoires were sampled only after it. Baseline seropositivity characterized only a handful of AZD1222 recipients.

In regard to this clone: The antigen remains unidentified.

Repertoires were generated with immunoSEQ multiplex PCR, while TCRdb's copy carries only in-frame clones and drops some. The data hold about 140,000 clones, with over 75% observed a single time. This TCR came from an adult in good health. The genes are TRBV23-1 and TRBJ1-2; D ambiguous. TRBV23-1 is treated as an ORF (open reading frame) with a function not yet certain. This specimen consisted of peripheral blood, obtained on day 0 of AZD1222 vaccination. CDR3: CASSQCGVGYTF. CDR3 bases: TGCGCCAGCAGTCAGTGCGGGGTTGGCTACACCTTC.